Listed below are T cell receptor beta chains from one sample, sequenced in a study of shared clonotypes between healthy human individuals. Produced via immunoSEQ multiplex PCR; TCRdb's table is partial and in-frame only. The sample lists approximately 2.4 million clones; around 95% were seen once. Sequenced: naive CD4+ T cells sorted from blood. The origin of the receptors is a man between 18 and 35 years old in good health. CDR3s include the opening cysteine and the closing phenylalanine or tryptophan. A D gene is named only where the DNA matches it firmly. Size is stated for part of the rows, as once, few or many counts, or as a class when the clone is expanded.

clone_size	v_call	cdr3_length	d_call	j_call	cdr3_nt	cdr3_aa
once	TRBV4-1	16	NA	TRBJ1-3	TGCGCCAGCAGCCAGGATGGGAGAAACTCTGGAAACACCATATATTTT	CASSQDGRNSGNTIYF
NA	TRBV4-1	15	NA	TRBJ1-3	TGCGCCAGCAGCCAAGCCGGGATCTCTGGAAACACCATATATTTT	CASSQAGISGNTIYF
NA	TRBV7-2	13	TRBD1	TRBJ2-5	TGTGCCAGCAGCTTAGCGCAAGGGACAGAAACAGACTTC	CASSLAQGTETDF
NA	TRBV2	14	NA	TRBJ2-3	TGTGCCAAGGGGGGCGGGGCCCGCACAGATACGCAGTATTTT	CAKGGGARTDTQYF
NA	TRBV9	13	TRBD1	TRBJ1-2	TGTGCCAGCAGCCGAGACAGGGGCGGCGGCTACACCTTC	CASSRDRGGGYTF
NA	TRBV19	13	NA	TRBJ2-7	TGTGCCAGTAGTATAGAACAACAGGGAAATCGGTACTTC	CASSIEQQGNRYF
NA	TRBV30	17	NA	TRBJ1-1	TGTGCCTGGCCCCGAACAGGGTTTGGGGGGATGAACACTGAAGCTTTCTTT	CAWPRTGFGGMNTEAFF
NA	TRBV27	17	NA	TRBJ1-2	TGTGCCAGCAGTTTATCGGTAGGGGGAGGGGCGGGCTATGGCTACACCTTC	CASSLSVGGGAGYGYTF
NA	TRBV7-9	14	NA	TRBJ1-3	TGTGCCAGCAGCTTAGCGAGCTCTGGAAACACCATATATTTT	CASSLASSGNTIYF
NA	TRBV2	15	TRBD2	TRBJ2-7	TGTGCCAGCAGCGCCCGGACTAGCGGCCCCTACGAGCAGTACTTC	CASSARTSGPYEQYF
NA	TRBV28	13	NA	TRBJ2-7	TGTGCCAGCAGGGGTGGAGGGTTCTACGAGCAGTACTTC	CASRGGGFYEQYF
once	TRBV14	12	NA	TRBJ2-3	TGTGCCAGCAGCCAAAGAATTCAGACGCAGTATTTT	CASSQRIQTQYF
NA	TRBV6-4	13	NA	TRBJ1-1	TGTGCCAGCAGTACCAACGGGGGCACTGAAGCTTTCTTT	CASSTNGGTEAFF
NA	TRBV6-5	13	TRBD1	TRBJ1-2	TGTGCCAGCAGTTATGGACAGGGACAAGGCTACACCTTC	CASSYGQGQGYTF
NA	TRBV10-3	18	TRBD1	TRBJ2-3	TGTGCCATCCGGGACAGGGGGTCTCCCCTTTCTAGCACAGATACGCAGTATTTT	CAIRDRGSPLSSTDTQYF
NA	TRBV2	14	TRBD1	TRBJ1-2	TGTGCCAGCGGACGGGACAGGGAACACTATGGCTACACCTTC	CASGRDREHYGYTF
NA	TRBV5-1	13	TRBD1	TRBJ1-1	TGCGCCAGCAGCGGGGGGACAGGGAGTGAAGCTTTCTTT	CASSGGTGSEAFF
NA	TRBV5-1	17	TRBD2	TRBJ2-3	TGCGCCAGCAGCGTTCGGACTAGCGGGGGAGGCACAGATACGCAGTATTTT	CASSVRTSGGGTDTQYF
NA	TRBV28	12	NA	TRBJ1-2	TGTGCCAGCAGTTTGTTGACGGGGACTTGCACCTTC	CASSLLTGTCTF
NA	TRBV30	16	NA	TRBJ2-7	TGTGCCTGGAGTTCCACACGGACAGAAAGTCCCTACGAGCAGTACTTC	CAWSSTRTESPYEQYF
once	TRBV2	12	NA	TRBJ2-1	TGTGCCAGCACCCGGGAGTTCCATGAGCAGTTCTTC	CASTREFHEQFF
NA	TRBV5-4	15	NA	TRBJ1-1	TGTGCCAGCAGCATGGACAGAAGGTTTAGCACTGAAGCTTTCTTT	CASSMDRRFSTEAFF
NA	TRBV2	15	TRBD2	TRBJ2-5	TGTGCCAGCAGTCGCTCCGCGGCGGGAGGAGAGACCCAGTACTTC	CASSRSAAGGETQYF
NA	TRBV5-1	14	NA	TRBJ1-1	TGCGCCAGCAGCTTAACAGGGATTAACACTGAAGCTTTCTTT	CASSLTGINTEAFF
NA	TRBV6-6	15	NA	TRBJ1-2	TGTGCCAGCAGGAACTCGACAGCGGGGAGGGGTGGCTACACCTTC	CASRNSTAGRGGYTF
NA	TRBV2	13	TRBD1	TRBJ2-7	TGTGCCAGCAGAGGAACAGGGGCCTACGAGCAGTACTTC	CASRGTGAYEQYF
NA	TRBV9	14	NA	TRBJ2-3	TGTGCCAGCAGCGTAGAAGTCAACACAGATACGCAGTATTTT	CASSVEVNTDTQYF
NA	TRBV19	14	NA	TRBJ2-3	TGTGCCAGTAGTTCGATTATCTTCACAGATACGCAGTATTTT	CASSSIIFTDTQYF
NA	TRBV9	13	NA	TRBJ1-5	TGTGCCAGCAGCGATGAGGGGGGTTGGCCCCAGCATTTT	CASSDEGGWPQHF
NA	TRBV5-4	15	TRBD2	TRBJ2-3	TGTGCCAGCAGCTTGGCGGCGGGGGGGCAAGGTACGCAGTATTTT	CASSLAAGGQGTQYF
NA	TRBV10-3	14	NA	TRBJ2-7	TGTGCCATCAGTGAGGTGGTCAAGTCCTACGAGCAGTACTTC	CAISEVVKSYEQYF
NA	TRBV10-3	12	NA	TRBJ1-2	TGTGCCATCAGTGAGCCAGGATATGGCTACACCTTC	CAISEPGYGYTF
once	TRBV28	17	TRBD2	TRBJ2-5	TGTGCCAGCAGTTCTGGGACTAGCGGGGGGATAGGTGAGACCCAGTACTTC	CASSSGTSGGIGETQYF
NA	TRBV5-4	14	NA	TRBJ2-1	TGTGCCAGCAGCTTGGACAGGCGTGGCAATGAGCAGTTCTTC	CASSLDRRGNEQFF
NA	TRBV6-5	14	TRBD2	TRBJ2-1	TGTGCCAGCAGATTAGCGGGAGGGCCGAATGAGCAGTTCTTC	CASRLAGGPNEQFF
few	TRBV4-1	18	TRBD2	TRBJ2-1	TGCGCCAGCAGCCAAGATCAGGGACTAGCGGGGGCGAACAATGAGCAGTTCTTC	CASSQDQGLAGANNEQFF